Listed below are T cell receptor beta chains from one sample, sequenced in a study of T-cell reconstitution after alpha-beta-depleted transplantation in children. MiXCR, run by TCRdb on the PCR reads, gives a single entry per CDR3 protein. The sample has 800,000 to 1,000,000 distinct CDR3 sequences; about 29% are singletons. The sequences come from PBMCs, mostly from graft donor cells, collected 360 days after TCRalphabeta/CD19-depleted stem cell transplant. The origin of the receptors is a boy younger than two who had a stem cell transplant for SCID, so the T cells may come from the graft donor. CDR3s include the opening cysteine and the closing phenylalanine or tryptophan. A D gene is named only where the DNA matches it firmly. Part of the rows lack a size; the others show once, few, many or a class for expanded clones.

cdr3_length d_call j_call v_call clone_size cdr3_nt cdr3_aa
15 TRBD1 TRBJ2-7 TRBV5-6 few TGTGCCAGCAGACCCACGCCGACAGGGCTCTACGAGCAGTACTTC CASRPTPTGLYEQYF
12 . TRBJ2-7 TRBV15 . TGTGCCACCAGCAGAGGAGGCAACGAGCAGTACTTC CATSRGGNEQYF
15 TRBD2 TRBJ2-3 TRBV28 . TGTGCCAGCAGTTGGACTAGCGGCTTCACAGATACGCAGTATTTT CASSWTSGFTDTQYF
10 . TRBJ2-7 TRBV10-3 . TGTGCCATCGTTGGATACGAGCAGTACTTC CAIVGYEQYF
18 TRBD1 TRBJ2-2 TRBV24-1 . TGTGCCACCAGTGGCCCGCGGACAGGGGGTCGTTACACCGGGGAGCTGTTTTTT CATSGPRTGGRYTGELFF
14 . TRBJ2-3 TRBV9 . TGTGCCAGCAGCGTCGGTACGGGGACAGATACGCAGTATTTT CASSVGTGTDTQYF
13 . TRBJ2-3 TRBV12-3/TRBV12-4 . TGTGCCAGCAGCACTTATAGCACAGATACGCAGTATTTT CASSTYSTDTQYF
15 . TRBJ2-7 TRBV27 once TGTGCCAGCAGTTTAATAGTTCTTCCAACCTACGAGCAGTACTTC CASSLIVLPTYEQYF
13 TRBD1 TRBJ1-2 TRBV5-6 . TGTGCCAGCAGCTTGCTTAGGGGGCATGGCTACACCTTC CASSLLRGHGYTF
14 TRBD1 TRBJ1-2 TRBV20-1 few TGCAGTGCTAGCCGGGACAGGGGGACCTATGGCTACACCTTC CSASRDRGTYGYTF
16 TRBD2 TRBJ2-5 TRBV24-1 once TGTGCCACCAGTGATCCCTACACTAGCGGGATACAGACCCAGTACTTC CATSDPYTSGIQTQYF
15 TRBD1 TRBJ2-1 TRBV28 few TGTGCCAGCCTCCCGGGGACAGGCACCTACAATGAGCAGTTCTTC CASLPGTGTYNEQFF
15 . TRBJ2-1 TRBV24-1 . TGTGCCACCAGTGAGGCAGGGGCCACCTACAATGAGCAGTTCTTC CATSEAGATYNEQFF
15 . TRBJ2-1 TRBV4-1 few TGCGCCAGCAGCCAAGACCACACCGCTTACAATGAGCAGTTCTTC CASSQDHTAYNEQFF
16 . TRBJ2-5 TRBV15 few TGTGCCACCAGCAGAGATCTGGGGGGGGCCTCAGAGACCCAGTACTTC CATSRDLGGASETQYF
17 TRBD2 TRBJ2-3 TRBV7-6 few TGTGCCAGCAGCTTGGGACTAGCGGGGGAGGGTTCAGATACGCAGTATTTT CASSLGLAGEGSDTQYF
18 TRBD2 TRBJ2-4 TRBV20-1 few TGCAGTGCTAGATCTAGCGGGGGGTGGTTGGGGGCCAAAAACATTCAGTACTTC CSARSSGGWLGAKNIQYF
15 . TRBJ2-2 TRBV7-9 . TGTGCCAGCAGCTCCCCAGGGGAAAACACCGGGGAGCTGTTTTTT CASSSPGENTGELFF
13 . TRBJ2-7 TRBV28 . TGTGCCAGCAGGACGACACCGTCATACGAGCAGTACTTC CASRTTPSYEQYF
15 . TRBJ2-5 TRBV5-6 . TGTGCCAGCAGCTTGGACAGGAGGTACCAAGAGACCCAGTACTTC CASSLDRRYQETQYF
14 . TRBJ2-4 TRBV28 few TGTGCCAGCAGTTCCCAGGGGTTTAAAAACATTCAGTACTTC CASSSQGFKNIQYF
14 . TRBJ1-2 TRBV27 . TGTGCCAGCAGTCCTCCGGGACAACAATATGGCTACACCTTC CASSPPGQQYGYTF
19 . TRBJ2-7 TRBV20-1 . TGCAGTGCTAGAGATCTAGAGGTGAGCTTTTCTAGGAGTGGCTACGAGCAGTACTTC CSARDLEVSFSRSGYEQYF
14 . TRBJ2-7 TRBV29-1 . TGCAGCGTTGTCCAGGGGTCGGACTCCTACGAGCAGTACTTC CSVVQGSDSYEQYF